This T cell receptor (beta chain) was captured in a study of Ad26.COV2.S vaccination and SARS-CoV-2 variants. This clone was recorded only once. The assay was immunoSEQ multiplex PCR, and TCRdb's table has in-frame clones only and misses some. The data hold more than 300,000 clones, with around 85% observed a single time. Indicated treatment: some 19 received Ad26.COV2.S at low or high dose, single or two shots; 5 received placebo; per-sample allocation not given. Day 63 after the first injection of vaccine or placebo was the sampling time. The donor was a Boston adult aged 18-55 years. Immunization relied on an Ad26 vector, which expressed Wuhan-strain SARS-CoV-2 spike. The origin of this receptor is a person aged 18-60 years who received the Ad26.COV2.S COVID-19 vaccine or a placebo. This sample comprised peripheral blood, obtained in a trial of Ad26.COV2.S vaccine versus placebo.

The CDR3, as DNA: TGTGCCACCAGCGGGGGGGGAGTGGAGGGCAATCAGCCCCAGCATTTT. Its protein is CATSGGGVEGNQPQHF. V and J are TRBV15 and TRBJ1-5; maybe TRBD1 (5 bases). The CDR3 loop spans 16 amino acids. The V end was cut by 5 bases, the J end by 2 bases, with 16 bases between. CDR1 is LNHNV and CDR2 is YYDKDF in the germline V gene (reference sequence).